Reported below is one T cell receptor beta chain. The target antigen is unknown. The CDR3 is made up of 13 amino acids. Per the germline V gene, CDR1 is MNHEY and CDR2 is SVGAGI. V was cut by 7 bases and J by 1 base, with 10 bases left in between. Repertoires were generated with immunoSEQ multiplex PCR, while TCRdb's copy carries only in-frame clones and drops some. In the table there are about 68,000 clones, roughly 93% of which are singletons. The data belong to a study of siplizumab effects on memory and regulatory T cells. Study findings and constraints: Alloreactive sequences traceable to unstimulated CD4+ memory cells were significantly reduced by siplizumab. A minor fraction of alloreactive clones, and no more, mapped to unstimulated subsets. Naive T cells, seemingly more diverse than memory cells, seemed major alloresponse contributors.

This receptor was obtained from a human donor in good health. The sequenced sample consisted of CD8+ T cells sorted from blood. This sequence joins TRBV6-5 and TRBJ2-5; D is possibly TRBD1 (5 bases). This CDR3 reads CASTAGPQETQYF. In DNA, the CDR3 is TGTGCCAGCACGGCAGGGCCCCAAGAGACCCAGTACTTC.